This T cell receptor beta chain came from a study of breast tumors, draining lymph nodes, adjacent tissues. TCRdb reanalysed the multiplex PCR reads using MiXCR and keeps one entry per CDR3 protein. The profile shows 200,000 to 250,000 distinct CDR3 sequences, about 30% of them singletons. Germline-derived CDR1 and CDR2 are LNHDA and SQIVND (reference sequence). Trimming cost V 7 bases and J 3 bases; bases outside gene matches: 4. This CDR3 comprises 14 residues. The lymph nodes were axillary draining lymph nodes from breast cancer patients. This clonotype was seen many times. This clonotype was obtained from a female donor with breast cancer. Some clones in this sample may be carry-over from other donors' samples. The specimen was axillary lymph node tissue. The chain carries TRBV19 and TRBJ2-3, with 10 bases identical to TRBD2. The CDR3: CASNSLAGTDTQYF. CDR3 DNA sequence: TGTGCCAGTAACTCACTAGCGGGAACAGATACGCAGTATTTT.